This TCR beta chain is from a study of STAT5B mutations in CD4+ large granular lymphocyte leukemia (dated by TCRdb to about 2022). About the investigation overall: Among healthy controls, the CDR3 'QG' motif was associated with a particular HLA allele. TCRbeta repertoires of CD4+ T-cell large granular lymphocyte leukemia patients were compared with those of healthy blood donors. Flow cytometry on FACSCanto II or FACSVerse showed that the purified fractions were more than 95% pure among lymphocytes.

The immunoSEQ assay at survey resolution was used to sequence TCRbeta rearrangements from genomic DNA. The source study handled its data this way. In the TCR sequencing data, the smallest productive clonotype frequency that could be detected was 2.59 x 10-5. Analyses included only productive TCRbeta rearrangements, meaning complete and in-frame sequences. The clonality of each sample was calculated as Simpson clonality in the immunoSEQ Analyzer version 3.0. Clones were grouped by frequency into very rare, small, medium, large (1-20%) or hyperexpanded (>20%) categories. Generation probabilities were estimated with OLGA 1.2.3, V-gene circos plots were made with VDJtools, specificities were looked up in VDJdb, and CDR3 motifs were identified with GLIPH. Held by TCRdb, this immuneACCESS table contains in-frame sequences only and omits some clones. Under half of the omission traces to an unresolved V gene where checked; the cause of the rest is unknown. V and J calls plus clone size are reproduced from that table; the DNA served to infer D and trimming. This sample gives about 40,000 clones in total; roughly 83% of them show up just once. The top ten hold approximately 0.35% of the sample.

A remark on this clone: Its antigen is currently not known. Per-nucleotide qualities are absent, and no much larger clonotype sits a single base away.

The germline V gene specifies SGHTA as CDR1 and FQGNSA as CDR2. The CDR3 sequence holds 13 residues, the cysteine and phenylalanine included. The sequence is cut down to CDR3 DNA, 39 bases in frame from base 1. V is cut by 4 bases and J by 11 bases, and the space between the germline ends is 17 bases. Buffy coats from 35 to 45 blood donors, supplied by the Finnish Red Cross blood service, were used as healthy controls. All TCR-sequenced material derived from peripheral blood: patient blood samples and healthy donor buffy coats. Ficoll-Hypaque gradient centrifugation was used to isolate peripheral blood mononuclear cells. CD4+ cells were purified magnetically from the buffy coats of healthy controls. Genomic DNA was extracted using the Gentra Puregene Cell and Tissue kit, and a Qubit 2.0 fluorometer was used to quantify it. On the study overall, not on this receptor specifically: Each patient's main leukemic clonotypes were private, but approximately 23% of these clonotypes showed up at low frequency in the non-leukemic repertoires of other patients. Enrichment of TRBV06-family usage was observed among the top patient clones (8/27) relative to healthy controls (2/35). The data were not HLA-matched, and the higher clonality in CD4+ T-LGLL than in CD8+ T-LGLL could be due to the relatively small sample size. Compared with healthy CD4+ repertoires, CD4-sorted patient repertoires appeared more clonal, and this difference remained even after the putative leukemic clones were removed.

The V and J segments used are TRBV7-2 and TRBJ1-1; TRBD1 is perhaps the D gene, given 5 matching bases. Sequencing used CD4+ T cells from blood buffy coats. The TCR originated in a human donor in good health. This receptor carries the CDR3 CASSSATPSGAFF. The nucleotide sequence reads TGTGCCAGCAGCTCAGCGACTCCCTCAGGGGCTTTCTTT.